A single sample is the source of the 2 T cell receptor beta chains below, sequenced in a study of T cell repertoires in cytomegalovirus infection. No antigen has been identified for these receptors. Each CDR3 protein gets one entry after TCRdb re-called the reads with MiXCR. The sample shows some 940,000 distinct CDR3 sequences, around 30% of them seen only once. The specimen was cultured CD8+ T cells from PBMCs, collected from culture after CMV antigen stimulation. The source of these receptors is a human donor in good health (CMV status not recorded). Some clones in this sample may be carry-over from other donors' samples.

The chain has TRBV7-8 and TRBJ1-5; D is unresolved. Between the trimmed V and J ends, which lost 2 bases and 5 bases, there was a span of 13 bases. Germline V lookup: CDR1 SGHVS, CDR2 FQNEAQ. The CDR3 has 15 amino acids. CDR3 loop: CASSLRPGDDQPQHF. In DNA form, the CDR3 reads TGTGCCAGCAGCTTACGCCCAGGAGATGATCAGCCCCAGCATTTT.

This clonotype was picked up a small number of times. The CDR3 reads CASSQRLTDNQPQHF. The CDR3 DNA follows: TGCGCCAGCAGCCAAAGGTTGACAGACAATCAGCCCCAGCATTTT. J is TRBJ1-5 and V is TRBV4-1, with D maybe TRBD1 (5 bases). The germline V gene encodes CDR1 MGHRA and CDR2 YSYEKL. This CDR3 has 15 residues. V lost 2 bases and J lost 3, with 11 bases in between.